The clone carrying this T cell receptor (beta chain) has only a few counts. Its antigen is unidentified. This entry comes from a study of identical twins. Whole-study findings and limits: In monozygotic twins, models underestimated the sharing of out-of-frame TCR alpha. Out-of-frame alpha sequences shared by twins showed excess low generation probability.

TCRdb independently ran MiXCR on the 5' RACE reads; one entry per CDR3 protein. The repertoire has about 700,000 distinct CDR3 sequences, around 6% of them found once; the top ten carry roughly 2%. V lost 4 bases and J lost 0; bases outside the gene matches: 4. The CDR3 spans 15 residues. The germline CDR1 and CDR2 sequences are SEHNR and FQNEAQ (reference sequence). This chain joins TRBV7-9 and TRBJ2-7, with TRBD2 matching over 9 bases. The sequence was collected from a man between 18 and 35 years old in good health. Source material: naive T cells sorted from blood. The CDR3 sequence is CASSSSGVTSYEQYF. Written as DNA, the CDR3 is TGTGCCAGCAGCTCTAGCGGGGTGACCTCCTACGAGCAGTACTTC.